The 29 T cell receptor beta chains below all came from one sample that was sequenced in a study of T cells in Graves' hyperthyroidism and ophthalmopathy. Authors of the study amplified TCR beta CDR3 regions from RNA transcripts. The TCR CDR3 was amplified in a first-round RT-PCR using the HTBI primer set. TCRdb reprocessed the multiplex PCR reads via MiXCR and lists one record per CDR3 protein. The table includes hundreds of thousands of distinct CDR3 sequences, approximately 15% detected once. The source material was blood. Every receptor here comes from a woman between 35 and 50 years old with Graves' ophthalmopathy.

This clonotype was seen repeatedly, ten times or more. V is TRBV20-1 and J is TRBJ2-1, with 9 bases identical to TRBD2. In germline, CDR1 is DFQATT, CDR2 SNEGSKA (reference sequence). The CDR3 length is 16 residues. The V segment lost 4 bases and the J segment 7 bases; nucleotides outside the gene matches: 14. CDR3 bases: TGCAGTGCTACGACGGAAGTAGCGGGGGTTATAAATGAGCAGTTCTTC. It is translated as CSATTEVAGVINEQFF.

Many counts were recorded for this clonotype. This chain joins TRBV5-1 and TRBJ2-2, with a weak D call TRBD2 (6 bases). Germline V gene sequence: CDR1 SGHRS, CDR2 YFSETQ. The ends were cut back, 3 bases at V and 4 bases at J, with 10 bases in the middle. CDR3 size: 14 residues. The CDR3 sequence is CASSSDGSTGELFF. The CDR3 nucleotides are TGCGCCAGCAGCTCTGACGGGAGCACCGGGGAGCTGTTTTTT.

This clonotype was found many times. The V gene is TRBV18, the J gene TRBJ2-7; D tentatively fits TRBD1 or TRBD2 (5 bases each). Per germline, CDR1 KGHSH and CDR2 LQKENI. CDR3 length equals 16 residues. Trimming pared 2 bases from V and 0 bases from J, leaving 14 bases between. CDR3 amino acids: CASSPDLGASSYEQYF. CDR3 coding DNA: TGTGCCAGCTCACCAGATCTCGGGGCGAGCTCCTACGAGCAGTACTTC.

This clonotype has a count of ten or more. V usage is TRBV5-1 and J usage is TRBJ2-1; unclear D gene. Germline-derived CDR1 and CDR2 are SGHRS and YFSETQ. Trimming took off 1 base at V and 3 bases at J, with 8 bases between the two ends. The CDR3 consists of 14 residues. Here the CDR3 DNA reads TGCGCCAGCAGCTTGCCTTCTGGCTACAATGAGCAGTTCTTC. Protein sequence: CASSLPSGYNEQFF.

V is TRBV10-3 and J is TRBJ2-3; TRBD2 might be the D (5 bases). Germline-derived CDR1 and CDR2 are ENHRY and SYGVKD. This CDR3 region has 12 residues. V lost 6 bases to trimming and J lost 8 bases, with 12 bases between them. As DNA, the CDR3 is TGTGCCATCAGCGGACTTGAAACTACGCAGTATTTT. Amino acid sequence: CAISGLETTQYF.

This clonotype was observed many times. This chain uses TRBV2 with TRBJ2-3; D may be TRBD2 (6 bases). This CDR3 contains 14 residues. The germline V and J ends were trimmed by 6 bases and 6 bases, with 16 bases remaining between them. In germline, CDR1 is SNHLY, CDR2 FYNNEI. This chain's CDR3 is CASRGLTGMDTQYF. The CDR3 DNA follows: TGTGCCAGCAGGGGACTCACGGGGATGGATACGCAGTATTTT.

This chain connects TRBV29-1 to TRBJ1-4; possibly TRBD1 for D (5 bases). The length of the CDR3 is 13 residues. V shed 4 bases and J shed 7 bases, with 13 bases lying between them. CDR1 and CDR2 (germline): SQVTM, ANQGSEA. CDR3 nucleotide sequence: TGCAGCGTTGGGGGGAGAAAGGGTGAAAAACTGTTTTTT. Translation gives CSVGGRKGEKLFF. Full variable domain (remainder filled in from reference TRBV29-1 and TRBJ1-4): SAVISQKPSRDICQRGTSLTIQCQVDSQVTMMFWYRQQPGQSLTLIATANQGSEATYESGFVIDKFPISRPNLTFSTLTVSNMSPEDSSIYLCSVGGRKGEKLFFGSGTQLSVL.

DNA of the CDR3: TGTGCCAGCAGCCGCGGACAGGCTTTGGGAGATACGCAGTATTTT. Protein product: CASSRGQALGDTQYF. The chain employs TRBV4-2 and TRBJ2-3, with 7 bases aligning to TRBD1. With 4 bases clipped from V and 5 bases from J, the junction kept 9 bases outside the gene matches. CDR1 and CDR2 from the germline V gene are LGHNA and YNFKEQ. This CDR3 has 15 amino acids.

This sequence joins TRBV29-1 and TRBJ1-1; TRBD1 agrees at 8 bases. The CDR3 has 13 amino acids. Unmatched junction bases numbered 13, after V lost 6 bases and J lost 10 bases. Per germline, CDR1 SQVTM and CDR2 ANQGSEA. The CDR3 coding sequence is TGCAGCGTCGATCCCGGACAGGGAGTGGCAGCTTTCTTT. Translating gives CSVDPGQGVAAFF.

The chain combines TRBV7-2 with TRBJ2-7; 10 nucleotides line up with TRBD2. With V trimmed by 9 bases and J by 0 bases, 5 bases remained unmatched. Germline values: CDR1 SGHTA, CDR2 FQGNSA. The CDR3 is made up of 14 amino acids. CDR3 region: CASTTSGNSYEQYF. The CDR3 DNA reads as TGTGCCAGTACAACTAGCGGGAACTCCTACGAGCAGTACTTC.

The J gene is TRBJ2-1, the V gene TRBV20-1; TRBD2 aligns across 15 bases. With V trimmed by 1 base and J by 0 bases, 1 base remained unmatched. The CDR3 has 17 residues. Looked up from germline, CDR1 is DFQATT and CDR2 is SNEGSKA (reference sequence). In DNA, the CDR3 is TGCAGTGCTAGAGGGACTAGCGGGAGGGGCTCCTACAATGAGCAGTTCTTC. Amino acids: CSARGTSGRGSYNEQFF.

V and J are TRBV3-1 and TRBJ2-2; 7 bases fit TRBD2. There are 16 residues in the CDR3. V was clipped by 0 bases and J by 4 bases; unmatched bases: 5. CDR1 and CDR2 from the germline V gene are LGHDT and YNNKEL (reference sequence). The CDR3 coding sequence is TGTGCCAGCAGCCAAGATCTAGCGGTGGCCACCGGGGAGCTGTTTTTT. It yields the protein CASSQDLAVATGELFF.

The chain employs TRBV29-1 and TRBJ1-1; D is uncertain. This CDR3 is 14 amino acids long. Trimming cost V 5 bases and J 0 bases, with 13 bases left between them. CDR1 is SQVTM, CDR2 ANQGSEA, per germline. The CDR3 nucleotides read TGCAGCGTTTTGGAGAAAGCCATGAACACTGAAGCTTTCTTT. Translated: CSVLEKAMNTEAFF. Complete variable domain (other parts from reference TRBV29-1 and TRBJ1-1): SAVISQKPSRDICQRGTSLTIQCQVDSQVTMMFWYRQQPGQSLTLIATANQGSEATYESGFVIDKFPISRPNLTFSTLTVSNMSPEDSSIYLCSVLEKAMNTEAFFGQGTRLTVV.

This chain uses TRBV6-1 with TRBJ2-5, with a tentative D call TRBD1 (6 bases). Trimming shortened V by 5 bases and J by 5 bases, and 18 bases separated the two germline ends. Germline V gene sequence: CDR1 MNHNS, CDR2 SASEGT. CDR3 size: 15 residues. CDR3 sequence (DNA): TGTGCCAGCAGTACACTACAGGGACAAGGGGAGACCCAGTACTTC. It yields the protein CASSTLQGQGETQYF.

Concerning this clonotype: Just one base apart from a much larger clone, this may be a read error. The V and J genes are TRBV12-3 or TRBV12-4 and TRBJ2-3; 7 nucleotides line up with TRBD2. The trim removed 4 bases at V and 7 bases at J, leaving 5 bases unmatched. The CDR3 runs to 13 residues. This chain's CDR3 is CASSSGTTNTQYF. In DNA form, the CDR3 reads TGTGCCAGCAGTTCCGGGACTACTAATACGCAGTATTTT.

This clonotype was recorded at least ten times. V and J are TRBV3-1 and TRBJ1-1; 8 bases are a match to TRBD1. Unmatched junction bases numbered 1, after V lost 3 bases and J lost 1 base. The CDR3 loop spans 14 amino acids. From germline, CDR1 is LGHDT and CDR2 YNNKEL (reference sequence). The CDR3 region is CASSHRGRNTEAFF. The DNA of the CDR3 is TGTGCCAGCAGCCACAGGGGGCGGAACACTGAAGCTTTCTTT.

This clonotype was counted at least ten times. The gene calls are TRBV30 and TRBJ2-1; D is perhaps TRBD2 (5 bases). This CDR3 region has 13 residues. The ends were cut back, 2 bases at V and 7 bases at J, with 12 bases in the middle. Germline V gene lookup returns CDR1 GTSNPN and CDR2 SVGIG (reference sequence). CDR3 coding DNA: TGTGCCTGGAGTATGACTGAGGGTAATGAGCAGTTCTTC. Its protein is CAWSMTEGNEQFF. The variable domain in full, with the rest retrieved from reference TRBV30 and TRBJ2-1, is SQTIHQWPATLVQPVGSPLSLECTVEGTSNPNLYWYRQAAGRGLQLLFYSVGIGQISSEVPQNLSASRPQDRQFILSSKKLLLSDSGFYLCAWSMTEGNEQFFGPGTRLTVL.

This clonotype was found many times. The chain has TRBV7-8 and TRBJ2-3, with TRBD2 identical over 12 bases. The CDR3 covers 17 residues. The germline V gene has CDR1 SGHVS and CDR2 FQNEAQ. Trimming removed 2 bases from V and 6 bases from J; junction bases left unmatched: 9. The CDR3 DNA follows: TGTGCCAGCAGCTTAATGCTAGCGGGAGGGACCGGGGATACGCAGTATTTT. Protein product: CASSLMLAGGTGDTQYF.

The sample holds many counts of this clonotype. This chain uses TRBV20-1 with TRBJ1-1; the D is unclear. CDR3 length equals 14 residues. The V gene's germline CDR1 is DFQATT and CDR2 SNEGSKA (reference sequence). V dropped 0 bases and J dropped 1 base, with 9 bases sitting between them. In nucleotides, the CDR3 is TGCAGTGCTAGAGATCGGGTGGGGAACACTGAAGCTTTCTTT. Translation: CSARDRVGNTEAFF.

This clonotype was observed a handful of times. CDR3 coding DNA: TGCAGTGCTAGAGATCCCGGGGCCACCGGGGAGCTGTTTTTT. Its translation is CSARDPGATGELFF. The rearrangement joins TRBV20-1 to TRBJ2-2, with D perhaps matching TRBD1 or TRBD2 (5 bases each). V dropped 0 bases and J dropped 4 bases, with 9 bases sitting between them. Germline V gives CDR1 DFQATT, CDR2 SNEGSKA (reference sequence). This CDR3 comprises 14 residues.

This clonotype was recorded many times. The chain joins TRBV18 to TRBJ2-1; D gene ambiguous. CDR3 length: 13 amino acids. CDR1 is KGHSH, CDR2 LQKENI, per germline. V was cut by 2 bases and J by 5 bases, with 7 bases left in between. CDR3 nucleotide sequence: TGTGCCAGCTCACCAACGACGGACAATGAGCAGTTCTTC. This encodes CASSPTTDNEQFF.

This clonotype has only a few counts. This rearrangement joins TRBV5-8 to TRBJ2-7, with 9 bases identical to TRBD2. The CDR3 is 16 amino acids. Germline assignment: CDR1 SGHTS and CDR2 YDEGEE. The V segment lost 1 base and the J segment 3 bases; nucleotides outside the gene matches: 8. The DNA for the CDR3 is TGTGCCAGCAGCTTGATCGCTAGCGGGAAAAGCTACGAGCAGTACTTC. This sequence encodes CASSLIASGKSYEQYF.

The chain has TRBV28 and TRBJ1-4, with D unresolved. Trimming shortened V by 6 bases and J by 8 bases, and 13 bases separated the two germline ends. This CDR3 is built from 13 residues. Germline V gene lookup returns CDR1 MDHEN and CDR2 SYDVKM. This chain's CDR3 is CASSPIWEEKLFF. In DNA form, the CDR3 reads TGTGCCAGCAGCCCAATCTGGGAAGAAAAACTGTTTTTT.

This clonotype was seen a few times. In nucleotides, the CDR3 is TGTGCCAGCAGCAAAGGGTACCGGGACCGAGTGAATACGCAGTATTTT. Encoded protein: CASSKGYRDRVNTQYF. The chain uses TRBV7-2 and TRBJ2-3, with D tentatively TRBD1 or TRBD2 (5 bases each). Germline CDR1 is SGHTA and CDR2 is FQGNSA. The V end was cut by 5 bases, the J end by 7 bases, with 22 bases between. This CDR3 comprises 16 residues.

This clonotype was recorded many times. For the CDR3, the DNA is TGTGCCAGCACCCCCTCCGGGACAGACAATCAGCCCCAGCATTTT. This sequence encodes CASTPSGTDNQPQHF. J is TRBJ1-5 and V is TRBV6-1; 7 nucleotides match TRBD1. There are 15 residues in the CDR3. The J segment lost 3 bases and the V segment lost 7 bases, leaving 9 bases of the junction unmatched. Germline-derived CDR1 and CDR2 are MNHNS and SASEGT.

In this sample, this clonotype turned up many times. CDR3 region: CASRAGFQNTEAFF. CDR3 sequence (DNA): TGTGCCAGCAGGGCAGGCTTCCAGAACACTGAAGCTTTCTTT. The genes are TRBV2 and TRBJ1-1; D ambiguous. V was trimmed by 6 bases and J by 1 base, leaving 12 bases between them. The CDR3 sequence is 14 residues long. Per germline, CDR1 SNHLY and CDR2 FYNNEI.

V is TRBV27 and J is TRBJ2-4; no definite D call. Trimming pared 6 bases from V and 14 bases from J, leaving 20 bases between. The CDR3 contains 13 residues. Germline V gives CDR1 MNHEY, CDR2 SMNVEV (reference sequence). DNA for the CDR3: TGTGCCAGCAGCCCGCAAAAACGGAGTTTTAAGTACTTC. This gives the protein CASSPQKRSFKYF.

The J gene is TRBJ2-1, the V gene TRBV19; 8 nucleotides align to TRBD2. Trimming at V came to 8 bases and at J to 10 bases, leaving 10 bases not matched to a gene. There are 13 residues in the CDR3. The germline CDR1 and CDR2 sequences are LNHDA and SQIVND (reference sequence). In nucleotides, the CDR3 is TGTGCCAGTTCCTTAGCGGGATTTTGGGAGCAGTTCTTC. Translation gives CASSLAGFWEQFF. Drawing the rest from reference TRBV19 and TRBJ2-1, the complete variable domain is DGGITQSPKYLFRKEGQNVTLSCEQNLNHDAMYWYRQDPGQGLRLIYYSQIVNDFQKGDIAEGYSVSREKKESFPLTVTSAQKNPTAFYLCASSLAGFWEQFFGPGTRLTVL.

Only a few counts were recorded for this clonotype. The CDR3 DNA follows: TGTGCCTGGAGTAGGGCAGTCGAGCAGTACTTC. This encodes CAWSRAVEQYF. V gene TRBV30 combines with J gene TRBJ2-7, with D unclear. Germline loops: CDR1 GTSNPN, CDR2 SVGIG (reference sequence). This CDR3 is 11 amino acids long. Trimming pared 2 bases from V and 6 bases from J, leaving 8 bases between.